Each of the 7 T cell receptor beta chains below was sequenced from the same sample in a study of identical twins. TCRdb reanalysed the 5' RACE reads using MiXCR and keeps one entry per CDR3 protein. In the table there are about 220,000 distinct CDR3 sequences, 7.5% of which are singletons. These data are also associated with another study on yellow fever vaccine responses in identical twins.

Sequenced input: memory (CD45RO+) T cells sorted from blood. The receptors originated from a woman aged 18-35 years in good health.

This rearrangement joins TRBV7-2 to TRBJ2-7; TRBD2 matches 8 bases. After removal of 2 bases from V and 4 bases from J, the junction contained 7 bases not matched to a gene. The CDR3 consists of 15 residues. The germline V gene encodes CDR1 SGHTA and CDR2 FQGNSA. The CDR3 spells CASSLRSGGHYEQYF. CDR3 nucleotides: TGTGCCAGCAGCTTAAGGAGCGGGGGACATTACGAGCAGTACTTC.

This clonotype was picked up a small number of times. CDR3 DNA: TGTGCCAGCAGCTTATACGGGATAAGCTACGAGCAGTACTTC. Amino acid sequence: CASSLYGISYEQYF. This chain links TRBV7-9 with TRBJ2-7; D possibly corresponds to TRBD2 (5 bases). V was clipped by 2 bases and J by 3 bases, with 11 bases between them. Germline lookup yields CDR1 SEHNR and CDR2 FQNEAQ (reference sequence). The length of the CDR3 is 14 residues.

The chain couples TRBV20-1 to TRBJ2-2, with 8 bases fitting TRBD1. Trimming cost V 5 bases and J 2 bases; bases outside gene matches: 7. The CDR3 spans 15 residues. Germline CDR1 and CDR2: DFQATT and SNEGSKA (reference sequence). As DNA, the CDR3 is TGCAGTGCTCGCCCGGGACAGGTCAACACCGGGGAGCTGTTTTTT. Translated: CSARPGQVNTGELFF.

This clonotype was recorded at least ten times. The DNA for the CDR3 is TGCGCCAGCAGTAACGGACAGGGCACAGATACGCAGTATTTT. It codes for CASSNGQGTDTQYF. The genes are TRBV5-1 and TRBJ2-3; 7 bases line up with TRBD1. The CDR3 is made up of 14 amino acids. CDR1 SGHRS and CDR2 YFSETQ come from the germline V gene. Unmatched junction bases numbered 4, after V lost 5 bases and J lost 1 base.

This clonotype was detected many times. CDR3 nucleotide sequence: TGTGCCAGCAGTGAAGGGGGGTACGAGCAGTACTTC. Its translation: CASSEGGYEQYF. The J gene is TRBJ2-7, the V gene TRBV6-1, with D possibly being TRBD1 or TRBD2 (5 bases each). Germline-derived CDR1 and CDR2 are MNHNS and SASEGT. Trimming took 1 base from V and 4 from J, leaving 5 bases between them. The CDR3 extends over 12 amino acids.

This clonotype was seen many times. The chain recombines TRBV14 with TRBJ2-5; no reliable D call. The germline CDR1 and CDR2 sequences are SGHDN and FVKESK. V was clipped by 1 base and J by 0 bases, with 9 bases between them. The CDR3 contains 15 residues. CDR3 sequence (DNA): TGTGCCAGCAGCCAAGGGTACAGCCACCAAGAGACCCAGTACTTC. Translating gives CASSQGYSHQETQYF.

This clonotype was recorded many times. This sequence joins TRBV6-2 or TRBV6-3 and TRBJ2-3; TRBD2 might be the D (6 bases). There are 13 residues in the CDR3. From germline, CDR1 is MNHEY and CDR2 SVGEGT. V gave up 7 bases and J gave up 5 bases, with 13 bases separating them. The CDR3 DNA sequence: TGTGCCAGCAAAGAGAACGGGGGAGATACGCAGTATTTT. This codes for CASKENGGDTQYF.